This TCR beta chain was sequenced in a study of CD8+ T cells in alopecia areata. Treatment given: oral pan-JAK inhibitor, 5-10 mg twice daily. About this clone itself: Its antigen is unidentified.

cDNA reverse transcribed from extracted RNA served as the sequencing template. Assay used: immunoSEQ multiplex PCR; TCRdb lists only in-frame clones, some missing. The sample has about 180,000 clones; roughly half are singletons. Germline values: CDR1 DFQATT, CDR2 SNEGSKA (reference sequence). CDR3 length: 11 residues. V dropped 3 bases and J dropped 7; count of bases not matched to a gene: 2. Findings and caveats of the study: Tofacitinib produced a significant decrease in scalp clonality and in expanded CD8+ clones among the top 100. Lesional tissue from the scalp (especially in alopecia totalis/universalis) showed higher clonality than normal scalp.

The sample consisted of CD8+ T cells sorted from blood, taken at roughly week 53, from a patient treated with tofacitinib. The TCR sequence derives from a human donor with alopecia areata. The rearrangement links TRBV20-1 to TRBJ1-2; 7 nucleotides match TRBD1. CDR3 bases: TGCAGTGCTAGTCGACAGGGTGGCTACACCTTC. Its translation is CSASRQGGYTF.